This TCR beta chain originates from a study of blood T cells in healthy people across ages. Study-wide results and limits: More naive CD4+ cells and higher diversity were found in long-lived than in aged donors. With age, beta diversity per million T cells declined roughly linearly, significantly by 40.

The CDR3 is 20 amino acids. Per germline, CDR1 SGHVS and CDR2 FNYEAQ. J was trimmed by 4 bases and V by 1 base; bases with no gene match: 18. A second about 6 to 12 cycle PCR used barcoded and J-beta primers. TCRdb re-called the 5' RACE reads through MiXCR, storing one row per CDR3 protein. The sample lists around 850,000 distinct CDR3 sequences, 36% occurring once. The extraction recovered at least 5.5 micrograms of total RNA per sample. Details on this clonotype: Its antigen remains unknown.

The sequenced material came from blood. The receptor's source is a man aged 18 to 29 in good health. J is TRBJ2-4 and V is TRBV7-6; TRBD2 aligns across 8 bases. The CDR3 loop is CASSLVPGGDLETTKNIQYF. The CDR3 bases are TGTGCCAGCAGCTTAGTACCCGGGGGGGATTTAGAAACGACTAAAAACATTCAGTACTTC.